This T cell receptor beta chain was found in a study of early T cells in non-severe SARS-CoV-2 infection. As for the study in general: Chains from this unsorted whole-blood bulk RNA could not be paired.

This CDR3 region has 14 residues. V lost 4 bases and J lost 6, with 16 bases in between. Germline CDR1 reads MGHRA; CDR2 reads YSYEKL. Many counts were recorded for this clonotype. Its target is unknown. Attachment of unique molecular identifiers to individual cDNA molecules was performed. TCRdb re-derived calls from the 5' RACE reads in MiXCR, one entry per CDR3 protein. The sample contains 70,000 to 85,000 distinct CDR3 sequences, 10% to 15% of which appear only once. Study-wide results and caveats: VDJdb matches were skewed toward anti-spike CD8 T cell responses.

The chain combines TRBV4-1 with TRBJ2-7; possibly TRBD1 or TRBD2 for D (6 bases each). Sequencing was done on a sample of whole blood. The source of this sequence is an adult who was a healthcare worker with PCR-confirmed SARS-CoV-2 infection or an uninfected control (not recorded which). DNA of the CDR3: TGCGCCAGCAGCCTAGGGGGGCTAGGCGGCGAGCAGTACTTC. This gives the protein CASSLGGLGGEQYF.